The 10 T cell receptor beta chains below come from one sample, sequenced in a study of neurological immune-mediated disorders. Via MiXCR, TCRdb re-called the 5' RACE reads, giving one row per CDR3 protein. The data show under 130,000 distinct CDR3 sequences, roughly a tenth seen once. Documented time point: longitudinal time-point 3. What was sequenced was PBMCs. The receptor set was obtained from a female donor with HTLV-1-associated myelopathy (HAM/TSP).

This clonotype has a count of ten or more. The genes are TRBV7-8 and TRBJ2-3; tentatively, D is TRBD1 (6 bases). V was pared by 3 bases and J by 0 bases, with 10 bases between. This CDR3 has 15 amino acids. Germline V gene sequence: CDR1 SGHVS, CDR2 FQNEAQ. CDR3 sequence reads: CASSFLTGSTDTQYF. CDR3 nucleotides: TGTGCCAGCAGCTTTCTGACAGGAAGCACAGATACGCAGTATTTT. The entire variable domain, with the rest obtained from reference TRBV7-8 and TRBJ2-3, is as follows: GAGVSQSPRYKVAKRGQDVALRCDPISGHVSLFWYQQALGQGPEFLTYFQNEAQLDKSGLPSDRFFAERPEGSVSTLKIQRTQQEDSAVYLCASSFLTGSTDTQYFGPGTRLTVL.

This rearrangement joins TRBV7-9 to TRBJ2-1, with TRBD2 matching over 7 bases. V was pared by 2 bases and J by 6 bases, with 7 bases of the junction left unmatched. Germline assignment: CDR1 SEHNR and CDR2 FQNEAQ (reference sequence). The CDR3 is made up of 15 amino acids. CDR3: CASSLRLAAGNEQFF. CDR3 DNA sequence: TGTGCCAGCAGCTTAAGGCTAGCGGCGGGCAATGAGCAGTTCTTC.

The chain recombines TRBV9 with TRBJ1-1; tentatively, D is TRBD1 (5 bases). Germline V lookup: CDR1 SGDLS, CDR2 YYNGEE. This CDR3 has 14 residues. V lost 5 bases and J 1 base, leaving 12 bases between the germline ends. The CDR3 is CASSQQGSNTEAFF. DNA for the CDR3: TGTGCCAGCAGTCAGCAGGGCTCGAACACTGAAGCTTTCTTT.

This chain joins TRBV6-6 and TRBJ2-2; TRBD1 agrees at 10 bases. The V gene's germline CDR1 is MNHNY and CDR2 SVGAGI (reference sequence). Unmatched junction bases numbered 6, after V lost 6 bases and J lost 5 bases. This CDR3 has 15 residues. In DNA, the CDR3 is TGTGCCAGCAGGGGGGGACAGGGGCGGACCGGGGAGCTGTTTTTT. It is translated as CASRGGQGRTGELFF.

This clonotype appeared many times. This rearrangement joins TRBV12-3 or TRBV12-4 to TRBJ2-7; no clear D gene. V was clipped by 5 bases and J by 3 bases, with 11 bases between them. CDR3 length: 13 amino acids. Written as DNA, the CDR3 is TGTGCCAGCAGTGTGACAAGAATCTACGAGCAGTACTTC. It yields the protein CASSVTRIYEQYF.

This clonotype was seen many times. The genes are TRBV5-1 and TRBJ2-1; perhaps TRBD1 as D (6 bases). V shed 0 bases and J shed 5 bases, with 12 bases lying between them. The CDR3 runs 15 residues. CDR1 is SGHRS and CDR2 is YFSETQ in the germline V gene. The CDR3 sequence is CASSLGQGRNNEQFF. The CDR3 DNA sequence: TGCGCCAGCAGCTTGGGTCAGGGGCGAAACAATGAGCAGTTCTTC.

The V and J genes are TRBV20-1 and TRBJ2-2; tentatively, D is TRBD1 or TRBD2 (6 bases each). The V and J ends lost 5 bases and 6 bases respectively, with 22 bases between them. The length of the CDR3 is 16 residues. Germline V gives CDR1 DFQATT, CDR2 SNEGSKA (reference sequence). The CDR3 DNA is TGCAGTGCTTTGGAGGCCGGGGGCTTAGGAGCCGGGGAGCTGTTTTTT. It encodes CSALEAGGLGAGELFF.

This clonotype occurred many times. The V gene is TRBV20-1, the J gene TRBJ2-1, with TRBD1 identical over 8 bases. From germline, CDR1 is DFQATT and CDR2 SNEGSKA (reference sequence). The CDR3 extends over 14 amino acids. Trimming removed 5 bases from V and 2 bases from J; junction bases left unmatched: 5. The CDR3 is CSAQTGETYNEQFF. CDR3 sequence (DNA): TGCAGTGCTCAGACAGGGGAAACCTACAATGAGCAGTTCTTC.

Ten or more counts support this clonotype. CDR3: CSARDVSGGRTDTQYF. CDR3 in DNA: TGCAGTGCTAGAGATGTGAGCGGGGGGCGCACAGATACGCAGTATTTT. This chain uses TRBV20-1 with TRBJ2-3; 9 bases map to TRBD2. The J segment lost 1 base and the V segment lost 0 bases, leaving 5 bases of the junction unmatched. The germline V gene encodes CDR1 DFQATT and CDR2 SNEGSKA (reference sequence). The CDR3 covers 16 residues.

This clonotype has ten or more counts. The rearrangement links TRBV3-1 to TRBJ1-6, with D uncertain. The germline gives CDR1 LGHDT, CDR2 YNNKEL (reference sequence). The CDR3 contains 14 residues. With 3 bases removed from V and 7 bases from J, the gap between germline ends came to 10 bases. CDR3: CASSQSDWNSPLHF. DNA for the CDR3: TGTGCCAGCAGCCAGTCGGACTGGAATTCACCCCTCCACTTT.